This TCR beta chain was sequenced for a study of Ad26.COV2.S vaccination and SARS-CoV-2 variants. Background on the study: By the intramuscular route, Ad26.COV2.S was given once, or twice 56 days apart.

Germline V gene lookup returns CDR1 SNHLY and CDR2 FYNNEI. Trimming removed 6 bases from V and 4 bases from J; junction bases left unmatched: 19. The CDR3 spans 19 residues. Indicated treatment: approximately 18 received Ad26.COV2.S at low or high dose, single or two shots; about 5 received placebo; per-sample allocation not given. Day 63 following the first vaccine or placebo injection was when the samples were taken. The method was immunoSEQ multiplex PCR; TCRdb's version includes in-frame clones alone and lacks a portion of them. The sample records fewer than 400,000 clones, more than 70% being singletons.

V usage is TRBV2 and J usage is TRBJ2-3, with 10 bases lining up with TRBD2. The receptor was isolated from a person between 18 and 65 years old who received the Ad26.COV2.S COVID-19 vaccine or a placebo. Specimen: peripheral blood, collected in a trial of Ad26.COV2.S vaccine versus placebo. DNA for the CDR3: TGTGCCAGCAGGCGCCGATTAGAAGGACGGACTAGCGGATCAGATACGCAGTATTTT. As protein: CASRRRLEGRTSGSDTQYF.